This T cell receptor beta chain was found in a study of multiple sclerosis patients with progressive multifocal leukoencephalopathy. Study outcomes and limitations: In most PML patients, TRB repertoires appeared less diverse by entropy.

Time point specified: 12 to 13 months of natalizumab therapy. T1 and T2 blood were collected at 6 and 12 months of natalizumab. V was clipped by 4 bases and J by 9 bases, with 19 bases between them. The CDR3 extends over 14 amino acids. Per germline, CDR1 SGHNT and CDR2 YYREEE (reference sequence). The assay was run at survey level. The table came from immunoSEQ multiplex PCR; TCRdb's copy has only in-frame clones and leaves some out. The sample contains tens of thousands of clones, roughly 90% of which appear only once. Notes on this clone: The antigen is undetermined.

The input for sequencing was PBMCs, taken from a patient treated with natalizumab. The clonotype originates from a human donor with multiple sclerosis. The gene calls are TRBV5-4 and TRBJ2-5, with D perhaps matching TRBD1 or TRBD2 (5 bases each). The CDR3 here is CASSPDAGRGAQYF. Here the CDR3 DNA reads TGTGCCAGCAGCCCGGACGCAGGTCGAGGGGCCCAGTACTTC.